This T cell receptor (beta chain) was captured by sequencing in a study of blood T cells in healthy people across ages. The germline CDR1 and CDR2 sequences are MNHNS and SASEGT. The CDR3 length is 13 residues. V lost 4 bases, J lost 7 bases, and 14 bases lay in between. Next came a second PCR, run for roughly 6 to 11 cycles, which used a sample-barcoded 5' primer along with a J-beta primer mix. Sequencing of every sample gave 2.5 million or more CDR3-containing paired-end reads. MiXCR, applied by TCRdb to the 5' RACE reads, yields one record per CDR3 protein. The sample records about 900,000 distinct CDR3 sequences, 40% to 60% being singletons. Study-level findings and limits: Naive CD4+ cells and diversity were both higher in long-lived donors than in aged donors.

The people who gave samples were healthy Caucasians from Russia, aged roughly 6 to 100. To note about this clonotype: The target antigen is unknown.

The chain recombines TRBV6-1 with TRBJ2-7; D possibly corresponds to TRBD2 (6 bases). Input material: blood. This TCR came from a man younger than 40 in good health. CDR3 sequence reads: CASSGGPGREQYF. The CDR3 DNA follows: TGTGCCAGCAGTGGGGGCCCAGGGAGGGAGCAGTACTTC.